This T cell receptor (beta chain) was identified during a study of early T cells in non-severe SARS-CoV-2 infection. Whole-study results and caveats: Reliance on VDJdb matching favored anti-spike CD8 responses; private and CD4 specificities were missed.

The CDR3 spans 16 residues. CDR1 is LNHDA, CDR2 SQIVND, per germline (reference sequence). Trimming pared 7 bases from V and 0 bases from J, leaving 16 bases between. The protocol attached unique molecular identifiers to individual cDNA molecules. TCRdb called the 5' RACE reads again in MiXCR, with one record for every CDR3 protein. This sample has more than 70,000 distinct CDR3 sequences, with 9% to 15% found just once. Concerning this clonotype: The target antigen is unknown.

V gene TRBV19 combines with J gene TRBJ1-5; D gene uncertain. The sequencing input was whole blood. The sequence was obtained from an adult who was a healthcare worker with PCR-confirmed SARS-CoV-2 infection or an uninfected control (not recorded which). The CDR3: CASTPLSGYSNQPQHF. DNA for the CDR3: TGTGCCAGTACCCCCCTCTCTGGGTATAGCAATCAGCCCCAGCATTTT.